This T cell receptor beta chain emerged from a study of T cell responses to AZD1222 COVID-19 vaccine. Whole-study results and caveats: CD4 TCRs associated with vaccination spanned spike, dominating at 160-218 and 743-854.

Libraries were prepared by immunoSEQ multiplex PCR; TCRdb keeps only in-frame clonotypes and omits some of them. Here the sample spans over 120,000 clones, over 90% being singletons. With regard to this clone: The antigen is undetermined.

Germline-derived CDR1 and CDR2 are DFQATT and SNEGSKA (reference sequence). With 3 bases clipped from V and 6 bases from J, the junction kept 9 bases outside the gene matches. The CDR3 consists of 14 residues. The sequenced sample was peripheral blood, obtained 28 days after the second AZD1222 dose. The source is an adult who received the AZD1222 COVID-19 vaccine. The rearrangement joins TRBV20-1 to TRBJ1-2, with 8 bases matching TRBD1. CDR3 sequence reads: CSASQGAQSNGYTF. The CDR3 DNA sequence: TGCAGTGCTAGTCAGGGGGCGCAATCGAATGGCTACACCTTC.